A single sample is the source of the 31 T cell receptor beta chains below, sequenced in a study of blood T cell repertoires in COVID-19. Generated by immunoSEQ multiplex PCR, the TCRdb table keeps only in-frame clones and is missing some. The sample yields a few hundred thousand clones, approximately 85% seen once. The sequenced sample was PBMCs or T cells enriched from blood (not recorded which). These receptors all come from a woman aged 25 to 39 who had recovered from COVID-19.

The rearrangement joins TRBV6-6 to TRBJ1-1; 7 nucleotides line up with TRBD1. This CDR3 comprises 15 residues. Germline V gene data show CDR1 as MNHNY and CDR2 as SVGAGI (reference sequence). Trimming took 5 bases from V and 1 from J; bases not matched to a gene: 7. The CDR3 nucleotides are TGTGCCAGCAGTAACAGGGGACTGAGGAACACTGAAGCTTTCTTT. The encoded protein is CASSNRGLRNTEAFF.

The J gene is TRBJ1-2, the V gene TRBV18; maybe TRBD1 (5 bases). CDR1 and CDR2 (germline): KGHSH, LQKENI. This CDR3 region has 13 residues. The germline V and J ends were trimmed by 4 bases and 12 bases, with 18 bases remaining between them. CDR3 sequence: CASSRLRDAGDTF. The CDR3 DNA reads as TGTGCCAGCTCACGGCTCAGGGATGCCGGCGACACCTTC.

CDR3 coding DNA: TGTGCCAGCAGTTTAGGGCGGACAACTAGCACAGATACGCAGTATTTT. Its protein product is CASSLGRTTSTDTQYF. The rearrangement uses TRBV28 and TRBJ2-3; D might be TRBD1 (5 bases). The V end was cut by 2 bases, the J end by 0 bases, with 12 bases between. Germline V CDR1 and CDR2: MDHEN, SYDVKM. The CDR3 sequence is 16 residues long.

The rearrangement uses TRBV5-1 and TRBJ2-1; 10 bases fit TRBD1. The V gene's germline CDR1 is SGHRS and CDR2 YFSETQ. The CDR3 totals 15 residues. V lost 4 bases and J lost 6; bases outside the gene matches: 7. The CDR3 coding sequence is TGCGCCAGCAGCGCACGGACAGGGGGTGGCAATGAGCAGTTCTTC. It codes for CASSARTGGGNEQFF.

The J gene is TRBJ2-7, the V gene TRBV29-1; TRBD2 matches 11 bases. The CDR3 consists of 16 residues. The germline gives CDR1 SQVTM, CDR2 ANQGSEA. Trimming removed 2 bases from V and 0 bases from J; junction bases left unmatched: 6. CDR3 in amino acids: CSVEIASGGFSYEQYF. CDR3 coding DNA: TGCAGCGTTGAAATCGCTAGCGGGGGGTTCTCCTACGAGCAGTACTTC.

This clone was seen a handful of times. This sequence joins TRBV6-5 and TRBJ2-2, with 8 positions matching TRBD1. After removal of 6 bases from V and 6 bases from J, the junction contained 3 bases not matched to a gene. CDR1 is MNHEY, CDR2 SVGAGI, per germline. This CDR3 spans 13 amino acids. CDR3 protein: CASRPRGPGELFF. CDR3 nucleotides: TGTGCCAGCAGACCCAGGGGGCCCGGGGAGCTGTTTTTT.

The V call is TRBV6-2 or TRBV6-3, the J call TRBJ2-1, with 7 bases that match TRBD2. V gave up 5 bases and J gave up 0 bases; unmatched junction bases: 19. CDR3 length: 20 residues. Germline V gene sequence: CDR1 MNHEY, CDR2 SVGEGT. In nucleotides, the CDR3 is TGTGCCAGCAGTCCGATCCTAAAGCGGGGAGCCGATGTCTCCTACAATGAGCAGTTCTTC. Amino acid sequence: CASSPILKRGADVSYNEQFF.

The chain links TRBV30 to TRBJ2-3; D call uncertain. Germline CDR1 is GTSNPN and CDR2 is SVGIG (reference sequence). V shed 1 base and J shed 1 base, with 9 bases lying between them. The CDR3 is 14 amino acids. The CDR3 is CAWSDSGGTDTQYF. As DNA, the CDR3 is TGTGCCTGGAGTGACTCGGGTGGCACAGATACGCAGTATTTT.

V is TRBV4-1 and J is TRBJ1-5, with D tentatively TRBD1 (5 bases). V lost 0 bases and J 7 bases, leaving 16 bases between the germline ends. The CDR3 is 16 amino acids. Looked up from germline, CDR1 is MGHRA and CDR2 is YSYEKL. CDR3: CASSQEGQGGRQPQHF. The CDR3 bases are TGCGCCAGCAGCCAAGAGGGGCAGGGCGGGAGGCAGCCCCAGCATTTT.

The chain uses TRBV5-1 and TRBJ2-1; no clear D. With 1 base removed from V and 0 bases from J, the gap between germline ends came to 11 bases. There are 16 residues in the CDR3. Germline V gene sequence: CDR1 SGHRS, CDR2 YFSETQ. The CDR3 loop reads CASSLQAQSSYNEQFF. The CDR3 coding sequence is TGCGCCAGCAGCTTGCAGGCACAGAGCTCCTACAATGAGCAGTTCTTC.

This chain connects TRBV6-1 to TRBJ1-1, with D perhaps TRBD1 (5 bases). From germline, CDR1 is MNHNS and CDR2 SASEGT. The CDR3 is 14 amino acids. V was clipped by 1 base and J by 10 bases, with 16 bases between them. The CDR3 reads CASSEGLRGPRAFF. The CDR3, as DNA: TGTGCCAGCAGTGAAGGCTTAAGGGGCCCAAGAGCTTTCTTT.

The CDR3 nucleotides are TGTGCCATCAGTCAGACTCAATCCTCGGTGGGCTATGGCTACACCTTC. Amino acids: CAISQTQSSVGYGYTF. This chain joins TRBV10-3 and TRBJ1-2, with unresolved D. Germline CDR1 and CDR2: ENHRY and SYGVKD. CDR3 length: 16 residues. V shed 5 bases and J shed 4 bases, with 20 bases lying between them.

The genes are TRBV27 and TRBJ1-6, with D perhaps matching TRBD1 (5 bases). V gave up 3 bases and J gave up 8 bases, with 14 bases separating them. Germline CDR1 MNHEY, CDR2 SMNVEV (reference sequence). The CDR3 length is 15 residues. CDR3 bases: TGTGCCAGCAGTTTTGGACCGGGGGGTGATTCACCCCTCCACTTT. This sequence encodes CASSFGPGGDSPLHF.

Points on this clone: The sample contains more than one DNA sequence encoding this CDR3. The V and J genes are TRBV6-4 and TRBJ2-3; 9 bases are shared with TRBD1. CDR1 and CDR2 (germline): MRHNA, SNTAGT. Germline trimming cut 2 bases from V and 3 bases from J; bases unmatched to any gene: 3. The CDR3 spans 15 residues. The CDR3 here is CASSDGTGSTDTQYF. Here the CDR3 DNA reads TGTGCCAGCAGTGACGGGACAGGGAGTACAGATACGCAGTATTTT.

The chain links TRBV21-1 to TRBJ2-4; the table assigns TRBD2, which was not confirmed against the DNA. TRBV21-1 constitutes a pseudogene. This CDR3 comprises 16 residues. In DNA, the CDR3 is TGTGCCAGCAGCGGGACTAGGGGCAGAATCGGAAACATTCAGTACTTC. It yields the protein CASSGTRGRIGNIQYF.

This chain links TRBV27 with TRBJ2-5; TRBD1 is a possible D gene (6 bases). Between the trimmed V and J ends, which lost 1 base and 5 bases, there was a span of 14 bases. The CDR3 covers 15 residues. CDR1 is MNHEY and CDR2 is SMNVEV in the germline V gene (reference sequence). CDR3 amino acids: CASSLYLQGVETQYF. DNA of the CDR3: TGTGCCAGCAGTTTATACCTACAGGGAGTGGAGACCCAGTACTTC.

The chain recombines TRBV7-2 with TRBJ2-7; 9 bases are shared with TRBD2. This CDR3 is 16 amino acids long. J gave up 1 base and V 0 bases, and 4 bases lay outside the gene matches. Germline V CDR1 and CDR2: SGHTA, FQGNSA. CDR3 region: CASSLARLAASYEQYF. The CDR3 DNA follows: TGTGCCAGCAGCTTAGCCCGACTAGCGGCATCCTACGAGCAGTACTTC. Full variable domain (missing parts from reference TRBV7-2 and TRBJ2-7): GAGVSQSPSNKVTEKGKDVELRCDPISGHTALYWYRQSLGQGLEFLIYFQGNSAPDKSGLPSDRFSAERTGGSVSTLTIQRTQQEDSAVYLCASSLARLAASYEQYFGPGTRLTVT.

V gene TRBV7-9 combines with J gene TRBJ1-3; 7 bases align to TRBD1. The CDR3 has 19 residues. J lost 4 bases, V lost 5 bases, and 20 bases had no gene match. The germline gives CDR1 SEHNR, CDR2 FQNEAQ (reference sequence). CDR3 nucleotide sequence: TGTGCCAGCAGCCTGAGGGACAGACCTTCCCCTACGCCAGGAAACACCATATATTTT. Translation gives CASSLRDRPSPTPGNTIYF.

CDR3 nucleotide sequence: TGCGCCAGCAGCTTCGGGCAGGACAGCTCCTACGAGCAGTACTTC. Protein product: CASSFGQDSSYEQYF. The chain has TRBV5-1 and TRBJ2-7, with TRBD1 as a possible D gene (6 bases). The V end lost 2 bases, the J end lost 0 bases, and 12 bases lay between the germline ends. CDR3 length: 15 amino acids. Per germline, CDR1 SGHRS and CDR2 YFSETQ.

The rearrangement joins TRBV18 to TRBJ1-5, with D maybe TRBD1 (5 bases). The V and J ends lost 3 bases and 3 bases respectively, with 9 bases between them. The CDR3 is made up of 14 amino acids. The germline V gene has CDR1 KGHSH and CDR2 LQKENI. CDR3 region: CASSPAGHNQPQHF. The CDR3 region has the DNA TGTGCCAGCTCACCGGCGGGGCACAATCAGCCCCAGCATTTT.

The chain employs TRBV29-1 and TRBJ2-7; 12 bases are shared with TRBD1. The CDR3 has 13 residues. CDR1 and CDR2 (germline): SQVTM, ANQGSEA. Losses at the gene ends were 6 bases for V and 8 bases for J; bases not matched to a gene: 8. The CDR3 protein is CSVTGTGGGQQYF. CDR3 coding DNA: TGCAGCGTCACCGGGACAGGGGGCGGGCAGCAGTACTTC.

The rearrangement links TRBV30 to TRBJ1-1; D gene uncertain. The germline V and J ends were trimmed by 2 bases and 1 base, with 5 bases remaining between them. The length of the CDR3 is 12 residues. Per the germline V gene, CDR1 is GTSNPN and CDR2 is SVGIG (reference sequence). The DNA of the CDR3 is TGTGCCTGGAGTAGGAGGAACACTGAAGCTTTCTTT. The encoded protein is CAWSRRNTEAFF. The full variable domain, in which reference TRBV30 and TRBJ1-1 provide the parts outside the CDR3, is SQTIHQWPATLVQPVGSPLSLECTVEGTSNPNLYWYRQAAGRGLQLLFYSVGIGQISSEVPQNLSASRPQDRQFILSSKKLLLSDSGFYLCAWSRRNTEAFFGQGTRLTVV.

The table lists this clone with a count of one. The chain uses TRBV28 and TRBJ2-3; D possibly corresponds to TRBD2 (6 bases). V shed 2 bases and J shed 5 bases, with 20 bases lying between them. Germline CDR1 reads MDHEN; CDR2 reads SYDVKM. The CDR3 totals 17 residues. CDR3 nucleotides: TGTGCCAGCAGTTTAGTGGCCGGGGAGGATACAGGAGATACGCAGTATTTT. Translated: CASSLVAGEDTGDTQYF.

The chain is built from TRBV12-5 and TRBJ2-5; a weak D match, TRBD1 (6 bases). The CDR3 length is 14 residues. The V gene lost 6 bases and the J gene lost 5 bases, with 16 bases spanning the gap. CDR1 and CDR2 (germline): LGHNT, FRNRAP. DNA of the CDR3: TGTGCTAGTGGGCAGGGTTATAGGGGGGAGACCCAGTACTTC. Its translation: CASGQGYRGETQYF.

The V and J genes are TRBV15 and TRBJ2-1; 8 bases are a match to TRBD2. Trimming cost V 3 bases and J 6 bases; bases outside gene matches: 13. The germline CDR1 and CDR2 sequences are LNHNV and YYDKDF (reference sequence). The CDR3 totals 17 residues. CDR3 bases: TGTGCCACCAGCAGCCGCGGCGGGGGGACTTGGATCAATGAGCAGTTCTTC. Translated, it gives CATSSRGGGTWINEQFF.

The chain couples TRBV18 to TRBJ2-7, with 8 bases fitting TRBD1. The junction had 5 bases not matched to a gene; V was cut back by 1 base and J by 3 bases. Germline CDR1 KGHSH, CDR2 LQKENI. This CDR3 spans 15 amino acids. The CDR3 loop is CASSPRAGGDYEQYF. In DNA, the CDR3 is TGTGCCAGCTCACCACGGGCAGGGGGCGACTACGAGCAGTACTTC.

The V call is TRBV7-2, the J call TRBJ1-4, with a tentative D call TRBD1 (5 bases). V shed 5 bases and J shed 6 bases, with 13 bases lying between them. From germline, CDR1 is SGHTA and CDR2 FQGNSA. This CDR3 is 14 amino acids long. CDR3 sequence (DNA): TGTGCCAGCAGCCCCGACAGTTTTTATGAAAAACTGTTTTTT. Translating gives CASSPDSFYEKLFF. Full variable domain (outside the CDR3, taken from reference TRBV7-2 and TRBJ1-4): GAGVSQSPSNKVTEKGKDVELRCDPISGHTALYWYRQSLGQGLEFLIYFQGNSAPDKSGLPSDRFSAERTGGSVSTLTIQRTQQEDSAVYLCASSPDSFYEKLFFGSGTQLSVL.

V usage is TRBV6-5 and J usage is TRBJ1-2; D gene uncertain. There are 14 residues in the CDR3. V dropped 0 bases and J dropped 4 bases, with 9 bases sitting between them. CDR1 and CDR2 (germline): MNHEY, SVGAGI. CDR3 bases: TGTGCCAGCAGTTACTCGGTCTATAGCTATGGCTACACCTTC. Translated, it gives CASSYSVYSYGYTF.

This chain's CDR3 is CASSDVTGGNYGYTF. DNA of the CDR3: TGTGCCAGCAGTGACGTAACGGGAGGGAACTATGGCTACACCTTC. The chain joins TRBV6-4 to TRBJ1-2; no clear D gene. V was trimmed by 2 bases and J by 2 bases, leaving 12 bases between them. Per the germline V gene, CDR1 is MRHNA and CDR2 is SNTAGT. This CDR3 contains 15 residues.

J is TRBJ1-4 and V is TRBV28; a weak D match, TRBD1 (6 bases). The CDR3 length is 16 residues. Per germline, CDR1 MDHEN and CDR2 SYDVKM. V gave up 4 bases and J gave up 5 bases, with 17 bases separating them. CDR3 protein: CASSSTGYMVNEKLFF. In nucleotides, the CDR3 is TGTGCCAGCAGTTCCACAGGGTACATGGTCAATGAAAAACTGTTTTTT.

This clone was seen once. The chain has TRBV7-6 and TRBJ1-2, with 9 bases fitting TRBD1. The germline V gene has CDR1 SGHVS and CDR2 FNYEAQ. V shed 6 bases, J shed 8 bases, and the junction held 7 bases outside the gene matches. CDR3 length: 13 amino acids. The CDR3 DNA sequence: TGTGCCAGCAGTCCTACAGGGGGCGCGGGCTACACCTTC. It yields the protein CASSPTGGAGYTF.